This T cell receptor beta chain is drawn from a study of cytomegalovirus exposure and HLA in healthy donors. General observations from the study: In a later analysis, V- and J-gene trimming of beta chains associated with a DCLRE1C missense variant, replicated independently.

The donors were healthy bone marrow donors. Details on this clone: Its target is not known.

13 Jbeta primers and 60 Vbeta primers were used for the PCR. In the study's own analysis: Some 10 million of the about 80 million unique TCR beta chains counted in a later analysis were shared. Method: immunoSEQ multiplex PCR; TCRdb's copy keeps in-frame clones and lacks some. From that table come the V and J calls and clone size; the DNA was used to work out D and trimming. This sample's table reports 75,000 to 95,000 clones. Trimming removed 4 bases from V and 1 base from J; junction bases left unmatched: 4. In germline, CDR1 is SGDLS, CDR2 YYNGEE. This CDR3 has 14 amino acids. V and J are TRBV9 and TRBJ2-7; 8 nucleotides agree with TRBD2. The sample comprised PBMCs. The receptor was isolated from a girl between 5 and 17 years old in good health and CMV-seropositive. As DNA, the CDR3 is TGTGCCAGCAGCCCTCGGGGGGGGTCCTACGAGCAGTACTTC. This translates into CASSPRGGSYEQYF.